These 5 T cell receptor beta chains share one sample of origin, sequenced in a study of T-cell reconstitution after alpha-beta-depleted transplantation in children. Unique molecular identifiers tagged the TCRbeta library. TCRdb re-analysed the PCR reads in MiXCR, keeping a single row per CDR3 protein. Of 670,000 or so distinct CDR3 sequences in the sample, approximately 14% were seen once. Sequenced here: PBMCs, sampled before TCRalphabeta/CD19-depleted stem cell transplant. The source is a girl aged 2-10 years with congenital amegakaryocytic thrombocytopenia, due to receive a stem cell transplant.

The CDR3, as DNA: TGTGCCAGTAGTATACAACCCCGAGGGACAGGAGAGACCCAGTACTTC. Amino acid sequence: CASSIQPRGTGETQYF. The rearrangement joins TRBV19 to TRBJ2-5, with TRBD1 identical over 8 bases. Germline trimming cut 2 bases from V and 4 bases from J; bases unmatched to any gene: 9. In germline, CDR1 is LNHDA, CDR2 SQIVND (reference sequence). The CDR3 is made up of 16 amino acids.

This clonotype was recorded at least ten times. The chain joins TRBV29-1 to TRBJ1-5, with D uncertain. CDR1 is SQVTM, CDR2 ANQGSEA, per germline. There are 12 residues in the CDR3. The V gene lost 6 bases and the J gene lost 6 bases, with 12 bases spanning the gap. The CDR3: CSVTYPGQPQHF. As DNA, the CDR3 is TGCAGCGTCACCTATCCTGGTCAGCCCCAGCATTTT.

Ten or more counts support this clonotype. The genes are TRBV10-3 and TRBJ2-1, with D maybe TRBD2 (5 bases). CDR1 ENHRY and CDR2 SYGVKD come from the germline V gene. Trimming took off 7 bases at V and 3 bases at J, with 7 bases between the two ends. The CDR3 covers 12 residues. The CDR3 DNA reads TGTGCCATCAAGGGAGACTACAATGAGCAGTTCTTC. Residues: CAIKGDYNEQFF.

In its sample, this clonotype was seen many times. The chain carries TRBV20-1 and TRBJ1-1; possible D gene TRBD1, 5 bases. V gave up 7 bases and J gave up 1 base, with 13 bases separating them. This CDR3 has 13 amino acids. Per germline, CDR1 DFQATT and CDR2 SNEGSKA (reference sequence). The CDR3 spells CSVGEQRNTEAFF. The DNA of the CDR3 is TGCAGTGTAGGGGAACAGAGGAACACTGAAGCTTTCTTT.

CDR3 sequence (DNA): TGTGCCAGCAGCTTAGTAGGGCCAGGCAATGAGCAGTTCTTC. This encodes CASSLVGPGNEQFF. The rearrangement uses TRBV7-9 and TRBJ2-1; D ambiguous. The CDR3 runs to 14 residues. The V end lost 1 base, the J end lost 6 bases, and 10 bases lay between the germline ends. Germline V gene data show CDR1 as SEHNR and CDR2 as FQNEAQ (reference sequence).